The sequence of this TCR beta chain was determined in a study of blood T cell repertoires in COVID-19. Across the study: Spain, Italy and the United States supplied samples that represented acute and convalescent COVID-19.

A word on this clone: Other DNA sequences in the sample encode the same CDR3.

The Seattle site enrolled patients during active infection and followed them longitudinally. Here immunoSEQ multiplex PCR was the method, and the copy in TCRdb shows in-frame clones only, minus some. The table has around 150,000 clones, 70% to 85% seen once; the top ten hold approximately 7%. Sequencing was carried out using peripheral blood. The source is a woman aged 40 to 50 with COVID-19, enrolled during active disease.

The CDR3 DNA reads TGTGCCAGCAGTGACAGGGGCGGCTACACCTTC. As protein: CASSDRGGYTF. This chain uses TRBV6-1 with TRBJ1-2; D possibly corresponds to TRBD1 (6 bases). CDR1 and CDR2 from the germline V gene are MNHNS and SASEGT. Trimming pared 3 bases from V and 8 bases from J, leaving 7 bases between. CDR3 length: 11 amino acids.